Presented here are 13 T cell receptor beta chains from one specimen sequenced in a study of shared clonotypes between healthy human individuals. Profiled with immunoSEQ multiplex PCR; TCRdb holds only in-frame clones, not every one. The table lists 2 million to 2.5 million clones, around 95% of them singletons. The source material was naive CD4+ T cells sorted from blood. The subset denotes: CD45RA+ positively selected. All receptors come from a man between 18 and 35 years old in good health.

This chain links TRBV10-3 with TRBJ2-3; 7 bases match TRBD2. The CDR3 has 19 residues. J was trimmed by 1 base and V by 3 bases; bases with no gene match: 16. Per germline, CDR1 ENHRY and CDR2 SYGVKD. Here the CDR3 reads CAISDPSGGLLSGTDTQYF. The CDR3, as DNA: TGTGCCATCAGTGATCCGTCGGGAGGCCTTCTCTCTGGCACAGATACGCAGTATTTT.

The rearrangement joins TRBV14 to TRBJ2-4; a weak D match, TRBD1 (6 bases). Trimming cost V 2 bases and J 0 bases, with 11 bases left between them. The CDR3 contains 16 residues. The germline CDR1 and CDR2 sequences are SGHDN and FVKESK. The CDR3 here is CASSQLGTLAKNIQYF. The CDR3 nucleotides read TGTGCCAGCAGCCAACTTGGGACACTAGCCAAAAACATTCAGTACTTC.

The CDR3 nucleotides are TGTGCCAGCAGATCGCGGGACAGGCCCGCGGAAAAACTGTTTTTT. Translating it yields CASRSRDRPAEKLFF. The chain links TRBV2 to TRBJ1-4, with 8 bases matching TRBD1. The germline CDR1 and CDR2 sequences are SNHLY and FYNNEI. V dropped 6 bases and J dropped 8; count of bases not matched to a gene: 11. This CDR3 region has 15 residues.

V gene TRBV7-2 combines with J gene TRBJ2-1, with D perhaps TRBD2 (6 bases). Germline loops: CDR1 SGHTA, CDR2 FQGNSA. The CDR3 sequence is 14 residues long. Trimming took off 4 bases at V and 8 bases at J, with 15 bases between the two ends. CDR3 loop: CASSSDFSGDEQFF. CDR3 sequence (DNA): TGTGCCAGCAGCTCCGACTTTTCGGGAGATGAGCAGTTCTTC.

This clone occurred a few times. Other DNA sequences in this sample translate to the same CDR3. The J gene is TRBJ2-6, the V gene TRBV2, with 8 bases fitting TRBD1. The CDR3 runs to 16 residues. The junction had 2 bases not matched to a gene; V was cut back by 2 bases and J by 2 bases. CDR1 SNHLY and CDR2 FYNNEI come from the germline V gene. The chain's CDR3 is CASSEQGAAGANVLTF. The CDR3 nucleotides read TGTGCCAGCAGTGAACAGGGGGCTGCTGGGGCCAACGTCCTGACTTTC.

The CDR3 region is CASSEYEGNTEAFF. The CDR3 nucleotides read TGTGCCAGCAGTGAATATGAGGGGAACACTGAAGCTTTCTTT. The chain joins TRBV6-4 to TRBJ1-1; D not certain. Looked up from germline, CDR1 is MRHNA and CDR2 is SNTAGT. The CDR3 spans 14 residues. The V end lost 3 bases, the J end lost 1 base, and 9 bases lay between the germline ends.

The chain couples TRBV5-1 to TRBJ2-5; unclear D gene. V dropped 2 bases and J dropped 4 bases, with 9 bases sitting between them. Germline CDR1 SGHRS, CDR2 YFSETQ. There are 13 residues in the CDR3. The CDR3 DNA reads TGCGCCAGCAGCTTAAGTATGATAGAGACCCAGTACTTC. This encodes CASSLSMIETQYF.

This chain joins TRBV6-5 and TRBJ2-4; D is unclear. This CDR3 is 14 amino acids long. Germline V lookup: CDR1 MNHEY, CDR2 SVGAGI. V was clipped by 8 bases and J by 0 bases, with 11 bases between them. CDR3 DNA sequence: TGTGCCAGCCATGACCCCCTAGCCAAAAACATTCAGTACTTC. It encodes CASHDPLAKNIQYF.

The chain has TRBV27 and TRBJ2-3; D may match TRBD1 or TRBD2 (6 bases each). The V gene lost 5 bases and the J gene lost 7 bases, with 13 bases spanning the gap. Germline CDR1 and CDR2: MNHEY and SMNVEV (reference sequence). The CDR3 totals 13 residues. The CDR3 nucleotides are TGTGCCAGCAGTAACGGGGGCCGGCATACGCAGTATTTT. Translating it yields CASSNGGRHTQYF.

As for this clone: Other DNA sequences of this sample code for an identical CDR3. The chain employs TRBV11-2 and TRBJ1-5; D is unresolved. Germline V lookup: CDR1 SGHAT, CDR2 FQNNGV. V was shortened by 1 base and J by 2 bases, with 9 bases between the two germline ends. This CDR3 is built from 15 residues. CDR3 nucleotide sequence: TGTGCCAGCAGCTTAGGGGGTGGCGGCAATCAGCCCCAGCATTTT. Its translation: CASSLGGGGNQPQHF. Looking up the rest from reference TRBV11-2 and TRBJ1-5 gives the full variable domain: EAGVAQSPRYKIIEKRQSVAFWCNPISGHATLYWYQQILGQGPKLLIQFQNNGVVDDSQLPKDRFSAERLKGVDSTLKIQPAKLEDSAVYLCASSLGGGGNQPQHFGDGTRLSIL.

The V call is TRBV6-5, the J call TRBJ1-3; no reliable D call. Trimming removed 4 bases at V and 4 bases at J, with 17 bases between. The CDR3 spans 16 residues. Germline V gene sequence: CDR1 MNHEY, CDR2 SVGAGI. The chain's CDR3 is CASSSPPGPGGNTIYF. The CDR3 DNA sequence: TGTGCCAGCAGTTCGCCACCGGGTCCCGGGGGAAACACCATATATTTT.

The chain uses TRBV4-3 and TRBJ2-2; TRBD1 matches 8 bases. CDR1 LGHNA and CDR2 YSLEER come from the germline V gene. J was trimmed by 5 bases and V by 4 bases; bases with no gene match: 6. The CDR3 consists of 15 residues. CDR3 nucleotides: TGCGCCAGCAGCCTAGTCGACAGGGGTACCGGGGAGCTGTTTTTT. Amino acids: CASSLVDRGTGELFF.

V is TRBV6-1 and J is TRBJ2-7, with 10 nucleotides matching TRBD2. CDR1 and CDR2 (germline): MNHNS, SASEGT. CDR3 length: 15 amino acids. The ends lost 2 bases at V and 6 bases at J; junction bases unmatched: 7. The CDR3 nucleotides read TGTGCCAGCAGTGAATACGCTAGCGGGAGTAGCGAGCAGTACTTC. The encoded protein is CASSEYASGSSEQYF.